This entry lists 5 T cell receptor beta chains sequenced from one sample in a study of T-cell memory formation after mild COVID-19. TCRdb itself ran the 5' RACE reads through MiXCR, one entry per CDR3 protein. In the table there are roughly 370,000 distinct CDR3 sequences, roughly 15% of which are singletons. Source material: PBMCs or a T cell subset sorted from them (not recorded which). The receptors were gathered from a man between 18 and 29 years old who had mild COVID-19 (a few samples of this study predate the infection). Cell type and time point are not known.

The genes are TRBV4-1 and TRBJ2-7; D not certain. The germline V and J ends were trimmed by 1 base and 2 bases, with 12 bases remaining between them. CDR3 length equals 15 residues. Per the germline V gene, CDR1 is MGHRA and CDR2 is YSYEKL. This CDR3 reads CASSQVFSATYEQYF. In DNA, the CDR3 is TGCGCCAGCAGCCAAGTTTTCAGTGCTACCTACGAGCAGTACTTC.

This clonotype was found a few times. The chain is built from TRBV5-1 and TRBJ2-1, with no clear D. V was cut by 0 bases and J by 5 bases, with 12 bases left in between. Looked up from germline, CDR1 is SGHRS and CDR2 is YFSETQ. This CDR3 has 15 residues. The CDR3 nucleotides read TGCGCCAGCAGCTTGGCTCCGACTCTGAACAATGAGCAGTTCTTC. It is translated as CASSLAPTLNNEQFF.

The chain carries TRBV2 and TRBJ2-1; no clear D gene. The length of the CDR3 is 13 residues. V gave up 7 bases and J gave up 4 bases, with 11 bases separating them. The germline CDR1 and CDR2 sequences are SNHLY and FYNNEI. The CDR3 nucleotides read TGTGCCAGCATCCCCCCGGATTACAATGAGCAGTTCTTC. It specifies CASIPPDYNEQFF.

This chain links TRBV7-9 with TRBJ1-2; D gene uncertain. Germline V gives CDR1 SEHNR, CDR2 FQNEAQ (reference sequence). Trimming removed 3 bases from V and 4 bases from J, with 12 bases in between. CDR3 length: 14 amino acids. In nucleotides, the CDR3 is TGTGCCAGCAGCTTCTTTCCGTCCCCCTATGGCTACACCTTC. Its translation: CASSFFPSPYGYTF.

This clonotype has ten or more counts. J is TRBJ2-3 and V is TRBV7-2, with 8 positions matching TRBD2. V shed 6 bases, J shed 2 bases, and the junction held 10 bases outside the gene matches. This CDR3 has 16 residues. Germline V gives CDR1 SGHTA, CDR2 FQGNSA. CDR3 sequence reads: CASRPGGGRTTDTQYF. Written as DNA, the CDR3 is TGTGCCAGCAGACCCGGGGGGGGGCGAACCACAGATACGCAGTATTTT.